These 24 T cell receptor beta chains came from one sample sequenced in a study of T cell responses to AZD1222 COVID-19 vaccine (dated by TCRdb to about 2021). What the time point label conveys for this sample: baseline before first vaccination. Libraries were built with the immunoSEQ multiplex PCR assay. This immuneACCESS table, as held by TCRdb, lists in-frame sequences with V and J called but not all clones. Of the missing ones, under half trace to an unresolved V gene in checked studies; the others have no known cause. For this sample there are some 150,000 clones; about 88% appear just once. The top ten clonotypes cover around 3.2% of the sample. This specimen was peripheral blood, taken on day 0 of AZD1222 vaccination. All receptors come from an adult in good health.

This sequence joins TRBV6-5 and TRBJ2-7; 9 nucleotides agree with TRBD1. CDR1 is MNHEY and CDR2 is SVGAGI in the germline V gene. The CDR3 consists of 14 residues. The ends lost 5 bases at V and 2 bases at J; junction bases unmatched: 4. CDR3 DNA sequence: TGTGCCAGCAGTAGGGGACAGGGAGCCTACGAGCAGTACTTC. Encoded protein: CASSRGQGAYEQYF.

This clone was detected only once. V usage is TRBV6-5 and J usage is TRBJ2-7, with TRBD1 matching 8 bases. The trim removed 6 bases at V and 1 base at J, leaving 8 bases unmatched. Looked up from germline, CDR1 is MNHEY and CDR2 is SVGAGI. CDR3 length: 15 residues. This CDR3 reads CASRKGQGQSYEQYF. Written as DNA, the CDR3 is TGTGCCAGCAGGAAAGGACAGGGTCAATCCTACGAGCAGTACTTC.

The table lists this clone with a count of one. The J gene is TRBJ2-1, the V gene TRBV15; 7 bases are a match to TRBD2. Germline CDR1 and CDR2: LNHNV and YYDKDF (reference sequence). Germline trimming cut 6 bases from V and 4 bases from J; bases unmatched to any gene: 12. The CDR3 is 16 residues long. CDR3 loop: CATSRWRGSGYNEQFF. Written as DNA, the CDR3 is TGTGCCACCAGTAGATGGCGGGGGTCAGGATACAATGAGCAGTTCTTC.

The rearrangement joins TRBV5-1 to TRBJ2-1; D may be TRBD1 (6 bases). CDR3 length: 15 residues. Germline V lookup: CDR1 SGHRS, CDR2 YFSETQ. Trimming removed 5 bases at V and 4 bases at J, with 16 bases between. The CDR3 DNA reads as TGCGCCAGCAGAGCCTGGACAGCGCTGTACAATGAGCAGTTCTTC. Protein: CASRAWTALYNEQFF.

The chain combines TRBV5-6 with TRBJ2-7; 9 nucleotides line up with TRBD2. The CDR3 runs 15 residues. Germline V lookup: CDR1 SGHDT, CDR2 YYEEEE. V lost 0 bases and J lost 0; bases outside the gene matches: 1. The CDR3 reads CASSLGLAVSYEQYF. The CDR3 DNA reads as TGTGCCAGCAGCTTGGGACTAGCGGTCTCCTACGAGCAGTACTTC.

The CDR3 loop reads CASSFSLTGTGGLPNEKLFF. The CDR3 DNA follows: TGTGCCAGCAGTTTCAGCCTCACCGGGACAGGGGGCTTGCCTAATGAAAAACTGTTTTTT. The V gene is TRBV27, the J gene TRBJ1-4, with TRBD1 identical over 12 bases. The germline CDR1 and CDR2 sequences are MNHEY and SMNVEV (reference sequence). V dropped 3 bases and J dropped 3; count of bases not matched to a gene: 14. This CDR3 contains 20 residues.

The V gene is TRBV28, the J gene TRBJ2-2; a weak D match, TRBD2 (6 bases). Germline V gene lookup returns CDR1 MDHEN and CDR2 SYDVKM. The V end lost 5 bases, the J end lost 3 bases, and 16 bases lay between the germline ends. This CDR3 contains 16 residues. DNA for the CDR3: TGTGCCAGCAGTCCGATTTCCGGGACTCACACCGGGGAGCTGTTTTTT. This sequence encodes CASSPISGTHTGELFF. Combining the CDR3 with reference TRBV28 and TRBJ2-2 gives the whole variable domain DVKVTQSSRYLVKRTGEKVFLECVQDMDHENMFWYRQDPGLGLRLIYFSYDVKMKEKGDIPEGYSVSREKKERFSLILESASTNQTSMYLCASSPISGTHTGELFFGEGSRLTVL.

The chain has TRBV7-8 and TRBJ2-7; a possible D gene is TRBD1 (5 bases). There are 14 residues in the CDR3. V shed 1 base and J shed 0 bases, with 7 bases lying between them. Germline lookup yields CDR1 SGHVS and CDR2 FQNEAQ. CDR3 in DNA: TGTGCCAGCAGCTTAGGGACAAACTCCTACGAGCAGTACTTC. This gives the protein CASSLGTNSYEQYF. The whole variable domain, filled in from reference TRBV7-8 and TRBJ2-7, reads GAGVSQSPRYKVAKRGQDVALRCDPISGHVSLFWYQQALGQGPEFLTYFQNEAQLDKSGLPSDRFFAERPEGSVSTLKIQRTQQEDSAVYLCASSLGTNSYEQYFGPGTRLTVT.

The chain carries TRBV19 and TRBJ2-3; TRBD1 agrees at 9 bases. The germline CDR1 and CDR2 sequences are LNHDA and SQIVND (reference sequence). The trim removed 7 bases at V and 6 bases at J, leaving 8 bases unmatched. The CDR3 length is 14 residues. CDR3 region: CASTTGQGWDTQYF. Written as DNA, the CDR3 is TGTGCCAGTACGACGGGACAGGGTTGGGATACGCAGTATTTT.

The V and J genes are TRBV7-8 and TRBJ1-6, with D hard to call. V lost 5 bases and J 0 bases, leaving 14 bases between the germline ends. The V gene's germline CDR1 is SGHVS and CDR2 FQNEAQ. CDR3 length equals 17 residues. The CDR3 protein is CASSRRGRSSYNSPLHF. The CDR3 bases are TGTGCCAGCAGCCGCCGAGGCAGGAGCTCCTATAATTCACCCCTCCACTTT. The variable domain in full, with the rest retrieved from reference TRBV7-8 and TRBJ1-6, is GAGVSQSPRYKVAKRGQDVALRCDPISGHVSLFWYQQALGQGPEFLTYFQNEAQLDKSGLPSDRFFAERPEGSVSTLKIQRTQQEDSAVYLCASSRRGRSSYNSPLHFGNGTRLTVT.

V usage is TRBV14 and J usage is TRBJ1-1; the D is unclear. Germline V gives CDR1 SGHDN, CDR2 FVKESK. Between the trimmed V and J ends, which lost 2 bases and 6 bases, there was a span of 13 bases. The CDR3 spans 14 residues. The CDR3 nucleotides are TGTGCCAGCAGCCAACGGATCGGGAAAGCTGAAGCTTTCTTT. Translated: CASSQRIGKAEAFF.

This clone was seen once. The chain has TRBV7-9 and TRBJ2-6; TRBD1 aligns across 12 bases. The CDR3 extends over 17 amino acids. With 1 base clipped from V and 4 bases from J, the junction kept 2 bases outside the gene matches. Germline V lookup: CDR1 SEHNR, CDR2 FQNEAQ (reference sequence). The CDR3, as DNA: TGTGCCAGCAGCTTAGGGGACAGGGGGCTAGGGGCCAACGTCCTGACTTTC. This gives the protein CASSLGDRGLGANVLTF.

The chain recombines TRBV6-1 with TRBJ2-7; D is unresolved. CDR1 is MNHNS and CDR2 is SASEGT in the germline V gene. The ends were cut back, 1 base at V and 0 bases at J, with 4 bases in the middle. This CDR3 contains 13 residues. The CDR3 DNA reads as TGTGCCAGCAGTGAAGTCGGCTCCTACGAGCAGTACTTC. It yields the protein CASSEVGSYEQYF.

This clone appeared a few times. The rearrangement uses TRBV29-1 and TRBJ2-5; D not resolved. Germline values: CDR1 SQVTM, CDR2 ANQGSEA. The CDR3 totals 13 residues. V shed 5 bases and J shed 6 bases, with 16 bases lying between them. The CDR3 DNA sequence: TGCAGCGTTCCGGACCTTGGCCCACAGACCCAGTACTTC. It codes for CSVPDLGPQTQYF.

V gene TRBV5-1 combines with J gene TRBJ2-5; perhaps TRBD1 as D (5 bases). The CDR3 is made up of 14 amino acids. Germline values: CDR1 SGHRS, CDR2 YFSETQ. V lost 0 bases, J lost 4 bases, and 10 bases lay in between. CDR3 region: CASSLGGLSETQYF. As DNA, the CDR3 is TGCGCCAGCAGCTTGGGGGGCCTATCAGAGACCCAGTACTTC.

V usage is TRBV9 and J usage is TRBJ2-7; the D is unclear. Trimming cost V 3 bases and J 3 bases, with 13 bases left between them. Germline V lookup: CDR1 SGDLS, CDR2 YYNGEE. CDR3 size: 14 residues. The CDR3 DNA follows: TGTGCCAGCAGCGAACATGACACCGACTACGAGCAGTACTTC. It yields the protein CASSEHDTDYEQYF.

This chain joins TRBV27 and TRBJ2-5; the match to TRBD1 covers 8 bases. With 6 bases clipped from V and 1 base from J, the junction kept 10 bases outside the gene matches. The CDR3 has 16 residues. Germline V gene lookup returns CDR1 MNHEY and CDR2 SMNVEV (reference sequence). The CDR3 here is CASSDRTGLLQETQYF. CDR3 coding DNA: TGTGCCAGCAGCGACCGGACAGGGCTCCTCCAAGAGACCCAGTACTTC.

The CDR3 bases are TGCGCCAGCAGCAACGGGGGTTCGAACACTGAAGCTTTCTTT. This sequence encodes CASSNGGSNTEAFF. The chain carries TRBV5-1 and TRBJ1-1, with D tentatively TRBD1 (5 bases). Trimming shortened V by 4 bases and J by 1 base, and 11 bases separated the two germline ends. The CDR3 is 14 amino acids. Germline loops: CDR1 SGHRS, CDR2 YFSETQ.

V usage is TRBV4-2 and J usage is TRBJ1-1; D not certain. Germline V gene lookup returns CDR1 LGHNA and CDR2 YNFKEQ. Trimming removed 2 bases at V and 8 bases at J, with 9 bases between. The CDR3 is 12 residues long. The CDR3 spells CASSQWGSEAFF. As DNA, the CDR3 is TGTGCCAGCAGCCAATGGGGATCCGAAGCTTTCTTT.

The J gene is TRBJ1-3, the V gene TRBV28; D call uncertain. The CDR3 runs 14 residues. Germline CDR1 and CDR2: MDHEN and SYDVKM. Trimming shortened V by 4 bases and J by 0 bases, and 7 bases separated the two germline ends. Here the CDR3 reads CASSSLDSGNTIYF. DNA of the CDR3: TGTGCCAGCAGTTCACTAGACTCTGGAAACACCATATATTTT.

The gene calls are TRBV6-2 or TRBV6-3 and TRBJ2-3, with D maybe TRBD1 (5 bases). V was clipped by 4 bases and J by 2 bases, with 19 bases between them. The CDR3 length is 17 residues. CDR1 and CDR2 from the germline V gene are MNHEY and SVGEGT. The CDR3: CASSFSPEDIHTDTQYF. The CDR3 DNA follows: TGTGCCAGCAGTTTCTCCCCCGAGGACATACACACAGATACGCAGTATTTT.

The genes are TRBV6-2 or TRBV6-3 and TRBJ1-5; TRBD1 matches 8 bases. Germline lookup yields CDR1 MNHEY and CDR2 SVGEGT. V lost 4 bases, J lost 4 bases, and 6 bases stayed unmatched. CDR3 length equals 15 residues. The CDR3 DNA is TGTGCCAGCAGTTCTGGACAGGGCCGTAATCAGCCCCAGCATTTT. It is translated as CASSSGQGRNQPQHF.

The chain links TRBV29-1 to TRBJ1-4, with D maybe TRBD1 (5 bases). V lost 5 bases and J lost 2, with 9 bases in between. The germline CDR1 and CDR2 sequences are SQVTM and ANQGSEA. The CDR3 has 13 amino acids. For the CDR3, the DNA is TGCAGCGTTATGGCAGGGACTAATGAAAAACTGTTTTTT. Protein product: CSVMAGTNEKLFF.

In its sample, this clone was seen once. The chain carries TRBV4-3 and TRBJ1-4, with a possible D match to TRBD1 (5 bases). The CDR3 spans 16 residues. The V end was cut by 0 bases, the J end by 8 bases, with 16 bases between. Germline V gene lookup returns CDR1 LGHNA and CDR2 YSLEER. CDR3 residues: CASSQDLRQGGEKLFF. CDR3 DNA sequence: TGCGCCAGCAGCCAAGATTTGAGGCAGGGAGGGGAAAAACTGTTTTTT.